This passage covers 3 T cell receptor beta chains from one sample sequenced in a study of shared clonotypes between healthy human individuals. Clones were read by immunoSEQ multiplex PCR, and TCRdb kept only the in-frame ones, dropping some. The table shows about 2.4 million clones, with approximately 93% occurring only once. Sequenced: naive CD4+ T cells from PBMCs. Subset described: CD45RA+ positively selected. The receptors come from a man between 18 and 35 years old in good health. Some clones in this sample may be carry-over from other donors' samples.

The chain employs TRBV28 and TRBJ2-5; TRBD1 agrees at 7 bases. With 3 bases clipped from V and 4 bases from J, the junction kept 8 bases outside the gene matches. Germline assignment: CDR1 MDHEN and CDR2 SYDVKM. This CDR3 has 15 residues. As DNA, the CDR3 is TGTGCCAGCAGTTTTTTTTCAGGGGGTAGAGAGACCCAGTACTTC. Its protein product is CASSFFSGGRETQYF.

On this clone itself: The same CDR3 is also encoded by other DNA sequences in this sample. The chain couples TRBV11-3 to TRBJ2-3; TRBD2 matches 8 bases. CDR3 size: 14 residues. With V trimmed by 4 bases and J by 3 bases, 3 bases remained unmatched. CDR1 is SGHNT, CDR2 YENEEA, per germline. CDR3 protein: CASSSGGGTDTQYF. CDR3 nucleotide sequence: TGTGCCAGCAGCTCCGGGGGGGGGACAGATACGCAGTATTTT. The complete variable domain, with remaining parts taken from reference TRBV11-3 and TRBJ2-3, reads EAGVVQSPRYKIIEKKQPVAFWCNPISGHNTLYWYLQNLGQGPELLIRYENEEAVDDSQLPKDRFSAERLKGVDSTLKIQPAELGDSAVYLCASSSGGGTDTQYFGPGTRLTVL.

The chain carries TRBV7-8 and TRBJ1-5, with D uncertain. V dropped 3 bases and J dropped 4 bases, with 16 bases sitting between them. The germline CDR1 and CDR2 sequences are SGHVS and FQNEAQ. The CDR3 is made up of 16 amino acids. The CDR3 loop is CASSFSSRSVNQPQHF. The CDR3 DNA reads TGTGCCAGCAGCTTCAGTTCGCGGTCGGTAAATCAGCCCCAGCATTTT.